This T cell receptor beta chain was sequenced for a study of CD8 T cells in Susac syndrome. cDNA came from about 0.51 to 1 ug RNA primed by random hexamers. One entry per CDR3 protein, called by TCRdb with MiXCR from the immunoSEQ multiplex PCR reads. The top ten clones hold under 0.2% of a sample with about 290,000 distinct CDR3 sequences, about nine tenths of them seen once. TCR beta sequencing covered blood CD8+ and CD4+ T cells. CD8+ and CD4+ T cells were negatively isolated; TEMRA cells were FACS-enriched. This CDR3 comprises 16 residues. V shed 0 bases and J 6 bases; nucleotides not matched to a gene: 7. CDR1 SGDLS and CDR2 YYNGEE come from the germline V gene.

The chain employs TRBV9 and TRBJ2-3; 10 positions agree with TRBD2. The source of this sequence is a human donor with multiple sclerosis. The sample taken for sequencing was CD8+ T cells from PBMCs. CDR3 coding DNA: TGTGCCAGCAGCGTAGCACCTAGCGGGAGTAGGGATACGCAGTATTTT. This codes for CASSVAPSGSRDTQYF.